Listed below are T cell receptor beta chains from one sample, sequenced in a study of cytomegalovirus exposure and HLA in healthy donors. Clones were sequenced by immunoSEQ multiplex PCR, and TCRdb holds only the in-frame ones, with some missing. The table has approximately 170,000 clones, 68% seen once. Source material: PBMCs. The receptor set was obtained from a man in his fifties in good health and CMV-seronegative. The CDR3 runs from the conserved cysteine through the conserved F or W. The D gene is left open where the match is weak. A row's size may be missing; if present it is once, few, many or a size class.

TRBJ2-1 . . TRBV6-5 TGTGCCAGCAGTTCCGTACAGGGGAGGTTCCACAATGAGCAGTTCTTC CASSSVQGRFHNEQFF
TRBJ2-5 . . TRBV27 TGTGCCAGCGGCCCGTACCAAGAGACCCAGTACTTC CASGPYQETQYF
TRBJ1-5 . . TRBV5-1 TGCGCCAGCAGCCCGGCAGGATATAGCAATCAGCCCCAGCATTTT CASSPAGYSNQPQHF
TRBJ2-7 . . TRBV7-9 TGTGCCAGCAGCTTAGTCACAGGTGTCTACGAGCAGTACTTC CASSLVTGVYEQYF
TRBJ2-3 TRBD1 . TRBV19 TGTGCCAGTACCTCGGGACAGGGGGTAGTAGATACGCAGTATTTT CASTSGQGVVDTQYF
TRBJ2-1 TRBD2 . TRBV7-3 TGTGCCAGCAGCTTAGGGAGCGGGGGGGCCGCCAATGAGCAGTTCTTC CASSLGSGGAANEQFF
TRBJ2-5 TRBD1 . TRBV15 TGTGCCACCAGCAGAACAGGGGCGGGAGAGACCCAGTACTTC CATSRTGAGETQYF
TRBJ1-2 . . TRBV7-2 TGTGCCAGCAGCTTAGAAGGGGAGGTTATGGGGGGCTACACCTTC CASSLEGEVMGGYTF
TRBJ1-2 . few TRBV2 TGTGCCAGCAGTGACCCGGGGGTTGCCGGTGGCTACACCTTC CASSDPGVAGGYTF
TRBJ2-7 TRBD2 . TRBV5-8 TGTGCCAGCGGCTACGACGGGGGGGGCTCCTACGAGCAGTACTTC CASGYDGGGSYEQYF